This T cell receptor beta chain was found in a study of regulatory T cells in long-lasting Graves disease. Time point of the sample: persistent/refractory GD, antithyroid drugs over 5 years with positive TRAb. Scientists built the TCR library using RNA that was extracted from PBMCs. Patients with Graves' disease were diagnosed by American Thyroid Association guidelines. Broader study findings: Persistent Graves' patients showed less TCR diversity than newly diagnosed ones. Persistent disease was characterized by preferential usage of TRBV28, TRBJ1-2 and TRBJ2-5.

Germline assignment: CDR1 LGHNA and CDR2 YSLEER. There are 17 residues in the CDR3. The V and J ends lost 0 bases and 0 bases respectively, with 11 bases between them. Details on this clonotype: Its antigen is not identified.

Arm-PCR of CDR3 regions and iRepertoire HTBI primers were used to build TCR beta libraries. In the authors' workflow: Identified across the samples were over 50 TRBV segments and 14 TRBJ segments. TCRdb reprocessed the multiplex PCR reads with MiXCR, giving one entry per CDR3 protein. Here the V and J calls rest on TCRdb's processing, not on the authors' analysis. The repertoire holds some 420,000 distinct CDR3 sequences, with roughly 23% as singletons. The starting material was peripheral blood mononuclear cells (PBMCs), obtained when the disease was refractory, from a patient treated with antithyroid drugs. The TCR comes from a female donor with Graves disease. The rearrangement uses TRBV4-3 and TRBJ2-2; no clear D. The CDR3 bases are TGCGCCAGCAGCCAAGATGATAGGGCAGCGAACACCGGGGAGCTGTTTTTT. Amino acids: CASSQDDRAANTGELFF.